This T cell receptor beta chain was found in a study of blood T cells in healthy people across ages. Overall study results and limits: Both higher diversity and more naive CD4+ cells marked long-lived donors when set against aged donors.

The CDR3 contains 15 residues. CDR1 is MDHEN and CDR2 is SYDVKM in the germline V gene. In this sample, this clonotype turned up a few times. The target antigen is unknown. Germline and junction disagree at one end, which may indicate a read error. The study drew donors from healthy Caucasian individuals in Russia aged roughly 6 to 90. For every donor, a draw yielded roughly 10 milliliters of peripheral blood. Isolation per sample recovered at least 6.5 million PBMCs. Through a sample-barcoded 5' primer and a J-beta primer mix, a second PCR was run for about 6 to 11 cycles. TCRdb recomputed calls from the 5' RACE reads with MiXCR, one row per CDR3 protein. This sample has around 1,000,000 distinct CDR3 sequences, with around 25% found just once. This sample also appeared in a second study, on T cells of mothers and their children.

The material sequenced was blood. The sequence was obtained from a girl aged 2-10 years in good health. The chain joins TRBV28 to TRBJ2-1; 8 bases align to TRBD2. This CDR3 is CASSLVTSGYNERFF. The CDR3 bases are TGTGCCAGCAGCCTCGTTACTAGCGGATACAATGAGCGGTTCTTC.